This T cell receptor (beta chain) was captured by sequencing in a study of cytomegalovirus exposure and HLA in healthy donors. On this clone itself: Its target is not known.

The validation cohort, a group of 130 or so subjects, included the donors and was separate from the roughly 670-subject first cohort. Generated by immunoSEQ multiplex PCR, the TCRdb table keeps only in-frame clones and is missing some. The table records just over 80,000 clones, roughly 95% of them present only once. Trimming took off 0 bases at V and 3 bases at J, with 12 bases between the two ends. The germline V gene encodes CDR1 SGHRS and CDR2 YFSETQ. The CDR3 loop spans 15 amino acids. General study findings and limits: There were a few CMV-associated chains whose specificity for CMV antigens was confirmed in vitro. The study listed 150 to 200 cytomegalovirus-associated TCR beta chains.

The chain joins TRBV5-1 to TRBJ1-1; D perhaps matches TRBD1 (5 bases). Sequences were obtained from PBMCs. The receptor comes from a woman aged 18-29 years in good health and CMV-seronegative. The CDR3 is CASSLEPAGDTEAFF. As DNA, the CDR3 is TGCGCCAGCAGCTTGGAGCCGGCGGGGGACACTGAAGCTTTCTTT.